This T cell receptor beta chain was retrieved from a study of response to subunit inactivated influenza vaccine. The count of this clonotype is one. Its antigen is not known. Relative to the germline gene, one junction end is altered; a read error may explain this. Study-wide findings and caveats: Authors proposed each seasonal influenza vaccination draws in few new T cells.

TCRdb recomputed calls from the RT-PCR reads with MiXCR, one row per CDR3 protein. Of roughly 160,000 distinct CDR3 sequences in the sample, about 10% were seen once. The CDR3 totals 15 residues. Germline V gene sequence: CDR1 LGHDT, CDR2 YNNKEL (reference sequence). V usage is TRBV3-1 and J usage is TRBJ2-7; the D gene is possibly TRBD2 (5 bases). The specimen comprised CD8+ T cells sorted from PBMCs, sampled approximately 25 months after vaccination. The sequence derives from a man between 50 and 75 years old who received an inactivated influenza vaccine. The CDR3 spells CATSQEVSWTYEQYF. CDR3 nucleotide sequence: TGTGCCACCAGCCAGGAGGTGTCTTGGACCTACGAGCAGTACTTC.